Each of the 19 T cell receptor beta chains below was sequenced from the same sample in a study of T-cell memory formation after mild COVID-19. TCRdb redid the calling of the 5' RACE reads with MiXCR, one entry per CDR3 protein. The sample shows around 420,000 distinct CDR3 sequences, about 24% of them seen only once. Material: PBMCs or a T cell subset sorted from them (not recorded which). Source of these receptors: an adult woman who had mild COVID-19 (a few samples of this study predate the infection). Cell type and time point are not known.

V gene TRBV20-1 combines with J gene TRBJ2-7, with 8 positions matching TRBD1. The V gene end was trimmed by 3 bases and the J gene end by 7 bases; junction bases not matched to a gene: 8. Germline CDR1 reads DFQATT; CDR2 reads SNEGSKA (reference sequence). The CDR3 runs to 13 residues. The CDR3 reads CSASPGGSEEQYF. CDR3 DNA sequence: TGCAGTGCTAGTCCAGGGGGCAGCGAGGAGCAGTACTTC.

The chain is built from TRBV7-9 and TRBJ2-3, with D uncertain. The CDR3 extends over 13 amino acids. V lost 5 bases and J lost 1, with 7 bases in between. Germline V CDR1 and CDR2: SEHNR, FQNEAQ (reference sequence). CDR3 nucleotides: TGTGCCAGCAGCAGGATGGGCACAGATACGCAGTATTTT. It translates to CASSRMGTDTQYF. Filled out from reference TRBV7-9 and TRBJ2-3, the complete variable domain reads DTGVSQNPRHKITKRGQNVTFRCDPISEHNRLYWYRQTLGQGPEFLTYFQNEAQLEKSRLLSDRFSAERPKGSFSTLEIQRTEQGDSAMYLCASSRMGTDTQYFGPGTRLTVL.

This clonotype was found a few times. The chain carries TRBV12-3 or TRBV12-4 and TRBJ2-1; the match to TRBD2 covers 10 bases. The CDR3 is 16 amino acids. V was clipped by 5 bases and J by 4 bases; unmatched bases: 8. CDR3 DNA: TGTGCCAGCAGTCGCCCTAGCGGGGGTCTTTACAATGAGCAGTTCTTC. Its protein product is CASSRPSGGLYNEQFF.

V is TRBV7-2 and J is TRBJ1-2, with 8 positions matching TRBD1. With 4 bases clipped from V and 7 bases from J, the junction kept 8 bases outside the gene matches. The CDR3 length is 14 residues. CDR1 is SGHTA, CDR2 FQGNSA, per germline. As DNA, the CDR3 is TGTGCCAGCAGCTCCTACGACAGGGGAGGTGGCTACACCTTC. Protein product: CASSSYDRGGGYTF.

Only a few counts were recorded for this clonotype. The CDR3 bases are TGTGCCAGCAGCTTAGAGGTCGAGACCCAGTACTTC. It encodes CASSLEVETQYF. The V and J genes are TRBV7-9 and TRBJ2-5, with unresolved D. Deletions cut 1 base from V and 5 bases from J, with 5 bases between. The CDR3 sequence is 12 residues long. Germline V CDR1 and CDR2: SEHNR, FQNEAQ (reference sequence).

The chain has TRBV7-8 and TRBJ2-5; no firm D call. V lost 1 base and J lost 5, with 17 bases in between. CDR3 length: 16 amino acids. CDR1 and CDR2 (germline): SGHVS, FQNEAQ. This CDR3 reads CASSLVEAGRSETQYF. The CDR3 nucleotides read TGTGCCAGCAGCTTAGTAGAAGCCGGACGCAGCGAGACCCAGTACTTC.

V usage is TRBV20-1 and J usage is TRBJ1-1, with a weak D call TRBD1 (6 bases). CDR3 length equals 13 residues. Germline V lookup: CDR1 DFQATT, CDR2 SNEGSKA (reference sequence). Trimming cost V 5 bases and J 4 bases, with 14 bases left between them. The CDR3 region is CSAERGGGTEAFF. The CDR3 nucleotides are TGCAGTGCTGAGAGGGGGGGTGGCACTGAAGCTTTCTTT.

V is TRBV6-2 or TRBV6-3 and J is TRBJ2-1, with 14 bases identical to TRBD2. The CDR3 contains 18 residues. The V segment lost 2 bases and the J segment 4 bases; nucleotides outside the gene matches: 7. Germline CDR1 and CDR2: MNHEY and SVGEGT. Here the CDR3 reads CASSYPTSGGAWYNEQFF. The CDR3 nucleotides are TGTGCCAGCAGTTACCCGACTAGCGGGGGGGCTTGGTACAATGAGCAGTTCTTC.

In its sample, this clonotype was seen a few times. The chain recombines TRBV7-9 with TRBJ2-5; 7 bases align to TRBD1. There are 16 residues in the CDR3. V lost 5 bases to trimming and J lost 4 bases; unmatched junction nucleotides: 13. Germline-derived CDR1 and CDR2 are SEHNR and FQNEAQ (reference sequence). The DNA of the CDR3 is TGTGCCAGCAGCCCGGTGCAGGGGGACGTTCGAGAGACCCAGTACTTC. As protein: CASSPVQGDVRETQYF.

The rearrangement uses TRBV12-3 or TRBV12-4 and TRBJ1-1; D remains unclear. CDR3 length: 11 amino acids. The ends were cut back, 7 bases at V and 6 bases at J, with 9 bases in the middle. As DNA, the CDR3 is TGTGCCAGCACTCGTTTCTCTGAAGCTTTCTTT. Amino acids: CASTRFSEAFF.

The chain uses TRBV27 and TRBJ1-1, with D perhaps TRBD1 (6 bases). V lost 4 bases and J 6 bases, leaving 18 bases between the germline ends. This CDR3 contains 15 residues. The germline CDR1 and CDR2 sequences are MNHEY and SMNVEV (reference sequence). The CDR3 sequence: CASSYGGRGVPEAFF. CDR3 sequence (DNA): TGTGCCAGCAGTTACGGGGGGCGCGGCGTCCCTGAAGCTTTCTTT.

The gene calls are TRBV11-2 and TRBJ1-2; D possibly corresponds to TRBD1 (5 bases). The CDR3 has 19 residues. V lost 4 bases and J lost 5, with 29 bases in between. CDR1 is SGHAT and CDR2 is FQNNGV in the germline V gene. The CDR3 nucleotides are TGTGCCAGCAGCTCGCGCATCCTAGGGGTCAGACTTGCAGGGTATGGCTACACCTTC. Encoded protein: CASSSRILGVRLAGYGYTF.

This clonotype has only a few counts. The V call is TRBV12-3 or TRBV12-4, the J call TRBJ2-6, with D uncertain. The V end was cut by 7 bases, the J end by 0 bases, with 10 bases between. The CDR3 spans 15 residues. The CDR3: CASKQQLSGANVLTF. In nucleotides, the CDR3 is TGTGCCAGCAAACAGCAACTCTCTGGGGCCAACGTCCTGACTTTC.

The CDR3 loop reads CASSHLDRIAYEQYF. The CDR3 DNA reads TGTGCCAGCAGCCATTTAGACAGGATTGCCTACGAGCAGTACTTC. The J gene is TRBJ2-7, the V gene TRBV3-1, with D perhaps TRBD1 (6 bases). V dropped 3 bases and J dropped 2 bases, with 14 bases sitting between them. Per the germline V gene, CDR1 is LGHDT and CDR2 is YNNKEL (reference sequence). The CDR3 extends over 15 amino acids.

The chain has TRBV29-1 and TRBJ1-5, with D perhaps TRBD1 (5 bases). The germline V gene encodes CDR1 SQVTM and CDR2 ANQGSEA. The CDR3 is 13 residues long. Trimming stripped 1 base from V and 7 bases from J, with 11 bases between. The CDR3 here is CSVEVEQGQPQHF. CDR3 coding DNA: TGCAGCGTTGAAGTTGAGCAGGGCCAGCCCCAGCATTTT.

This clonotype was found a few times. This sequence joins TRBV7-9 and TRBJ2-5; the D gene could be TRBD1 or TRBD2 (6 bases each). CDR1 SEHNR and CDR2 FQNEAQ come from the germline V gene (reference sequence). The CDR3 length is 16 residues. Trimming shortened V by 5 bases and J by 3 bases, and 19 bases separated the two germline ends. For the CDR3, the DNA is TGTGCCAGCAGCCCCCAGGAAGTGGAGGGGGAAGAGACCCAGTACTTC. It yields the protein CASSPQEVEGEETQYF.

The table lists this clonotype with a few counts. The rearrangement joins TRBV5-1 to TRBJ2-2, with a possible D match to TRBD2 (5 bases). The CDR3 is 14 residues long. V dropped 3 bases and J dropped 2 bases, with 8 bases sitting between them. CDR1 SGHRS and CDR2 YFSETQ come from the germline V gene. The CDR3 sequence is CASSSGSNTGELFF. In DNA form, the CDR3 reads TGCGCCAGCAGCTCGGGATCCAACACCGGGGAGCTGTTTTTT.

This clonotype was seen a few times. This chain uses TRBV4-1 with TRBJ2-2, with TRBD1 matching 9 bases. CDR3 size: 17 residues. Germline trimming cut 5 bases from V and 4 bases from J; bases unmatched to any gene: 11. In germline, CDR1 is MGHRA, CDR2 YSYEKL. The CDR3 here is CASSFRGTGRGTGELFF. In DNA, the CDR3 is TGCGCCAGCAGCTTCAGGGGGACAGGGAGGGGCACCGGGGAGCTGTTTTTT.

The CDR3 region is CASSPQGQLNTEAFF. CDR3 nucleotide sequence: TGTGCCAGCAGCCCCCAGGGACAGCTGAACACTGAAGCTTTCTTT. The V and J genes are TRBV7-9 and TRBJ1-1, with 7 bases lining up with TRBD1. CDR1 SEHNR and CDR2 FQNEAQ come from the germline V gene (reference sequence). CDR3 length: 15 amino acids. J gave up 0 bases and V 5 bases, and 6 bases lay outside the gene matches.